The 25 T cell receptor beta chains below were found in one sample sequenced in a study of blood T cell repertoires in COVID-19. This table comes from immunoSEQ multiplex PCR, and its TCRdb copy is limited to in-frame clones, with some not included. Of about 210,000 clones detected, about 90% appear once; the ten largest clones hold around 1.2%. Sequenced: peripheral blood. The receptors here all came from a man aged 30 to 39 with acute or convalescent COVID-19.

The CDR3 DNA is TGTGCCAGCAGTTCCTTCGAGGAGAGGGACAATGAGCAGTTCTTC. Protein: CASSSFEERDNEQFF. The rearrangement uses TRBV2 and TRBJ2-1; a weak D match, TRBD2 (5 bases). This CDR3 contains 15 residues. Germline V gene lookup returns CDR1 SNHLY and CDR2 FYNNEI. Between the trimmed V and J ends, which lost 5 bases and 5 bases, there was a span of 16 bases.

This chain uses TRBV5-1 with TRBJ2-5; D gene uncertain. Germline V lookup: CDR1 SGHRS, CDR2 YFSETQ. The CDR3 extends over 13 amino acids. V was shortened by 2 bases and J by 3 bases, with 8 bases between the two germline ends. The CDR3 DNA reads TGCGCCAGCAGCTTCCTACGAGAAGAGACCCAGTACTTC. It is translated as CASSFLREETQYF.

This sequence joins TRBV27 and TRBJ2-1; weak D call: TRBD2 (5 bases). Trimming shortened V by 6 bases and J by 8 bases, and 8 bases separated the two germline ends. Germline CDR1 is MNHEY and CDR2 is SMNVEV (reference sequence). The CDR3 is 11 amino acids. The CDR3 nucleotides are TGTGCCAGCAGCCACGGGGATGAGCAGTTCTTC. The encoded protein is CASSHGDEQFF.

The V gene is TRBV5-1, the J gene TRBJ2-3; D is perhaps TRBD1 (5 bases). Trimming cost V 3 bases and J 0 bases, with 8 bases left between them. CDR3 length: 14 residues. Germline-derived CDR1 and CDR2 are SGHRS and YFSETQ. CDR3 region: CASSSTVSTDTQYF. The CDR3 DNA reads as TGCGCCAGCAGCTCGACAGTAAGCACAGATACGCAGTATTTT.

The CDR3 here is CASNLGGLTYNSPLHF. The CDR3 DNA sequence: TGTGCCAGCAACCTAGGAGGACTCACTTATAATTCACCCCTCCACTTT. The gene calls are TRBV5-4 and TRBJ1-6; D is uncertain. This CDR3 has 16 residues. The germline V gene has CDR1 SGHNT and CDR2 YYREEE (reference sequence). V was trimmed by 6 bases and J by 4 bases, leaving 17 bases between them. Looking up the rest from reference TRBV5-4 and TRBJ1-6 gives the full variable domain: ETGVTQSPTHLIKTRGQQVTLRCSSQSGHNTVSWYQQALGQGPQFIFQYYREEENGRGNFPPRFSGLQFPNYSSELNVNALELDDSALYLCASNLGGLTYNSPLHFGNGTRLTVT.

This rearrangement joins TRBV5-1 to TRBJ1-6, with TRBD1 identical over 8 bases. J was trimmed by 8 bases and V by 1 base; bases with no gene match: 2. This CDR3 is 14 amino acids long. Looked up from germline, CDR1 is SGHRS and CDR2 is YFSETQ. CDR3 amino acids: CASSLSGGYSPLHF. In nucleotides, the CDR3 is TGCGCCAGCAGCTTGTCAGGGGGCTATTCACCCCTCCACTTT. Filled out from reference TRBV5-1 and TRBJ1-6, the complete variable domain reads KAGVTQTPRYLIKTRGQQVTLSCSPISGHRSVSWYQQTPGQGLQFLFEYFSETQRNKGNFPGRFSGRQFSNSRSEMNVSTLELGDSALYLCASSLSGGYSPLHFGNGTRLTVT.

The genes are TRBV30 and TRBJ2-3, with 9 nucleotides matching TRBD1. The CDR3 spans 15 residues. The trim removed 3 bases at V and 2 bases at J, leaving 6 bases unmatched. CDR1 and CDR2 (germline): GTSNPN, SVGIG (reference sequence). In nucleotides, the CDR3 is TGTGCCTGGAGAGGGACAGGGAGACCCACAGATACGCAGTATTTT. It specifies CAWRGTGRPTDTQYF.

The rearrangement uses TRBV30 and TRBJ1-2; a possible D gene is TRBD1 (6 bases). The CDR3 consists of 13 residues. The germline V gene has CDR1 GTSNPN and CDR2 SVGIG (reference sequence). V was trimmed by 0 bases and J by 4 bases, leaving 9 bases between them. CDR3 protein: CAWSVGGAYGYTF. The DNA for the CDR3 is TGTGCCTGGAGTGTAGGGGGGGCCTATGGCTACACCTTC.

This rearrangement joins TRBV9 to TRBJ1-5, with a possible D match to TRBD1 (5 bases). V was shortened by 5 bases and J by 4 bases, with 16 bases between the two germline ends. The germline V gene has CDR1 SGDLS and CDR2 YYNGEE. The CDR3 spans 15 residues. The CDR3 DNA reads TGTGCCAGCAGTAGGGGAGGGTCTTGGAATCAGCCCCAGCATTTT. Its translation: CASSRGGSWNQPQHF.

The CDR3 loop reads CASRGGLDEQFF. The CDR3 coding sequence is TGTGCCAGCAGAGGGGGATTGGATGAGCAGTTCTTC. The chain recombines TRBV21-1 with TRBJ2-1; the table gives TRBD1 as D, unverified against the DNA. TRBV21-1 is a pseudogene. This CDR3 spans 12 amino acids.

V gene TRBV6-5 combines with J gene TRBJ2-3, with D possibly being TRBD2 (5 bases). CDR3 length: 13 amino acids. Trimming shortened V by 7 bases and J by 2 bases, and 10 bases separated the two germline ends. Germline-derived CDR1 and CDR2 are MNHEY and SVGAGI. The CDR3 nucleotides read TGTGCCAGCACGCTAGCCGACACAGATACGCAGTATTTT. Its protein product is CASTLADTDTQYF.

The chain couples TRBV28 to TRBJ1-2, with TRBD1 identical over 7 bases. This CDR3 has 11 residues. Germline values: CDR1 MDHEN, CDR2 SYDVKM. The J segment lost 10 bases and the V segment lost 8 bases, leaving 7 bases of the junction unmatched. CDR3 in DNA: TGTGCCAGCGATAGACAGGGAGACTACACCTTC. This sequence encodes CASDRQGDYTF.

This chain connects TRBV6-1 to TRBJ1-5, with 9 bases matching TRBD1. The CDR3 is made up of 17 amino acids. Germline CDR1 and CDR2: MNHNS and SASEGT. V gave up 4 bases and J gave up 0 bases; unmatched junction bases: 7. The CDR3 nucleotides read TGTGCCAGCAGTGGACAGGGGGGTGCTTATAGCAATCAGCCCCAGCATTTT. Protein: CASSGQGGAYSNQPQHF.

CDR3 bases: TGTGCCAGCAGTTACTCAGAGGGCTACGAGCAGTACTTC. It translates to CASSYSEGYEQYF. J is TRBJ2-7 and V is TRBV6-5; TRBD2 might be the D (5 bases). The germline gives CDR1 MNHEY, CDR2 SVGAGI. V shed 0 bases and J shed 3 bases, with 6 bases lying between them. The CDR3 is made up of 13 amino acids.

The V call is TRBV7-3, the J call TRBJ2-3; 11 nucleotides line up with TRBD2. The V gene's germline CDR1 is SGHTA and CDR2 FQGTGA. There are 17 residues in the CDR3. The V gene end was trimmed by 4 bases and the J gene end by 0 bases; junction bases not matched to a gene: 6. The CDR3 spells CASSSGTSGTSTDTQYF. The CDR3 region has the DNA TGTGCCAGCAGCTCCGGGACTAGCGGAACTAGCACAGATACGCAGTATTTT.

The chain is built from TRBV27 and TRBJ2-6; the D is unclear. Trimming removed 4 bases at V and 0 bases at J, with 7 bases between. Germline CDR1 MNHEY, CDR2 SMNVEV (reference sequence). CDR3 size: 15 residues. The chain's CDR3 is CASSSPSSGANVLTF. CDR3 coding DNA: TGTGCCAGCAGTTCTCCGAGCTCTGGGGCCAACGTCCTGACTTTC.

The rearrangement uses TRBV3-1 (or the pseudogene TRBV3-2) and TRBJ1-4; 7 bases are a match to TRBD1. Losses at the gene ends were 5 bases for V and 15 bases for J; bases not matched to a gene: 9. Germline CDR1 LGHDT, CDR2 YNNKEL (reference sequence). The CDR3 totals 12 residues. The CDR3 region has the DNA TGTGCCAGCAGCAGGGGGACAGCCATAATGTTTTTT. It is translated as CASSRGTAIMFF.

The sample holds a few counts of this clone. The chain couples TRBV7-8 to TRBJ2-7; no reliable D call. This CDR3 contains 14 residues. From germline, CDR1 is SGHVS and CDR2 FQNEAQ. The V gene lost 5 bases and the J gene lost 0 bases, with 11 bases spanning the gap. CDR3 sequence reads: CASSLPRSSYEQYF. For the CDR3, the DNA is TGTGCCAGCAGCCTCCCGCGGAGCTCCTACGAGCAGTACTTC. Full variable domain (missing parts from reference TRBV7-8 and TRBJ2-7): GAGVSQSPRYKVAKRGQDVALRCDPISGHVSLFWYQQALGQGPEFLTYFQNEAQLDKSGLPSDRFFAERPEGSVSTLKIQRTQQEDSAVYLCASSLPRSSYEQYFGPGTRLTVT.

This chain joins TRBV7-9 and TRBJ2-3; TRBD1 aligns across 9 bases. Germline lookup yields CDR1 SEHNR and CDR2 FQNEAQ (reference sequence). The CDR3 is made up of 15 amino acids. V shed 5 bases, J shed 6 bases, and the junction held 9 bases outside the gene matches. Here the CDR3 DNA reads TGTGCCAGCAGCCCCCGGGACAGGGAAGTGGATACGCAGTATTTT. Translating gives CASSPRDREVDTQYF.

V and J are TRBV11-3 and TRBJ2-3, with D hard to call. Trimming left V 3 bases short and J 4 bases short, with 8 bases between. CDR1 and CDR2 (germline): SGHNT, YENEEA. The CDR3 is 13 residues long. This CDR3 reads CASSFENSDTQYF. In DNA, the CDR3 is TGTGCCAGCAGCTTCGAGAACTCAGATACGCAGTATTTT. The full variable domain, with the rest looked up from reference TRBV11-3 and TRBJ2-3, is EAGVVQSPRYKIIEKKQPVAFWCNPISGHNTLYWYLQNLGQGPELLIRYENEEAVDDSQLPKDRFSAERLKGVDSTLKIQPAELGDSAVYLCASSFENSDTQYFGPGTRLTVL.

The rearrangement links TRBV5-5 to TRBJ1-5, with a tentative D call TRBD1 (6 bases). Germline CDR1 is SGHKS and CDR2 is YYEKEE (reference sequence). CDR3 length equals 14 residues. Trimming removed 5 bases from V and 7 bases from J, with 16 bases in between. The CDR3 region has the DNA TGTGCCAGCAGACAGGAACAGGGAGGGCAGCCCCAGCATTTT. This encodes CASRQEQGGQPQHF.

CDR3 in DNA: TGTGCCAGCAGAACGGGACGGGACTTACTCTACGAGCAGTACTTC. Translated: CASRTGRDLLYEQYF. The rearrangement joins TRBV11-2 to TRBJ2-7; the D gene is possibly TRBD2 (6 bases). Germline CDR1 reads SGHAT; CDR2 reads FQNNGV. There are 15 residues in the CDR3. Trimming left V 6 bases short and J 3 bases short, with 18 bases between.

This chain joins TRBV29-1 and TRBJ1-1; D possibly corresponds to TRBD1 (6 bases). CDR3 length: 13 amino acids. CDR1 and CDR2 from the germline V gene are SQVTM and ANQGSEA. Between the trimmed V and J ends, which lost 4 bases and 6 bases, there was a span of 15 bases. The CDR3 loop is CSVGGGEIPEAFF. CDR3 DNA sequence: TGCAGCGTTGGGGGGGGCGAGATTCCTGAAGCTTTCTTT.

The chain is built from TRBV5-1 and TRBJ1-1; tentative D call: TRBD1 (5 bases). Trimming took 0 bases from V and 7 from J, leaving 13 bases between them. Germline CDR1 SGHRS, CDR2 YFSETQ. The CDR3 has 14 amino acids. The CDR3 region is CASSLVLTDNEAFF. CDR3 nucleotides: TGCGCCAGCAGCTTGGTTCTGACAGATAATGAAGCTTTCTTT. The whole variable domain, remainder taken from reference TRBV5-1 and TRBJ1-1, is KAGVTQTPRYLIKTRGQQVTLSCSPISGHRSVSWYQQTPGQGLQFLFEYFSETQRNKGNFPGRFSGRQFSNSRSEMNVSTLELGDSALYLCASSLVLTDNEAFFGQGTRLTVV.

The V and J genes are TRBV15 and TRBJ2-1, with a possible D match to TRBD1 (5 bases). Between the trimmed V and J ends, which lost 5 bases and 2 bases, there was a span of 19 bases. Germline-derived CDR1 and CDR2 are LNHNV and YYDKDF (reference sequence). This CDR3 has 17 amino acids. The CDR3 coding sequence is TGTGCCACCAGCGCCTACCCGCAGGGCCTTCCCTACAATGAGCAGTTCTTC. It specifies CATSAYPQGLPYNEQFF. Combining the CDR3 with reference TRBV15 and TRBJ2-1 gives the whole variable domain DAMVIQNPRYQVTQFGKPVTLSCSQTLNHNVMYWYQQKSSQAPKLLFHYYDKDFNNEADTPDNFQSRRPNTSFCFLDIRSPGLGDTAMYLCATSAYPQGLPYNEQFFGPGTRLTVL.